The sequence of this T cell receptor beta chain was determined in a study of memory CD4+ T cells and cytomegalovirus serostatus. Libraries were prepared by immunoSEQ multiplex PCR; TCRdb keeps only in-frame clonotypes and omits some of them. The sample carries about 73,000 clones, roughly 78% recorded once. Trimming left V 6 bases short and J 4 bases short, with 10 bases between. Germline CDR1 SGDLS, CDR2 YYNGEE. The CDR3 loop spans 13 amino acids. The sort gate was single viable CD3+CD4+CD8-CD45RO+ cells for memory CD4+ T cells. V usage is TRBV9 and J usage is TRBJ2-2, with D perhaps matching TRBD1 (5 bases). The clonotype comes from an adult in good health and CMV-seropositive. The sample comprised memory CD4+ T cells from blood. CDR3 region: CASNLGLTGELFF. The CDR3 coding sequence is TGTGCCAGCAATTTGGGGCTCACCGGGGAGCTGTTTTTT.